The present TCR beta chain was sequenced within a study of T cells in Graves' hyperthyroidism and ophthalmopathy. The germline gives CDR1 LGHDT, CDR2 YNNKEL (reference sequence). V gave up 0 bases and J gave up 15 bases, with 21 bases separating them. The CDR3 has 15 amino acids. This clonotype showed up many times. The TCR beta CDR3 regions underwent amplification using RNA transcripts as the source. The study used the HTBI primer set for a first-round RT-PCR of the TCR CDR3. TCRdb fed the multiplex PCR reads into MiXCR, producing one record per CDR3 protein. Counted here are more than 500,000 distinct CDR3 sequences, about 16% occurring once; the ten biggest clones make up 25% to 35%.

The V call is TRBV3-1, the J call TRBJ2-4; possibly TRBD2 for D (7 bases). The sequencing input was blood. The clonotype was recovered from a woman in her 30s with Graves' ophthalmopathy. The DNA of the CDR3 is TGTGCCAGCAGCCAAGAAGAGGGGGGCGGGAGCTCAAGGTACTTC. Translation gives CASSQEEGGGSSRYF.